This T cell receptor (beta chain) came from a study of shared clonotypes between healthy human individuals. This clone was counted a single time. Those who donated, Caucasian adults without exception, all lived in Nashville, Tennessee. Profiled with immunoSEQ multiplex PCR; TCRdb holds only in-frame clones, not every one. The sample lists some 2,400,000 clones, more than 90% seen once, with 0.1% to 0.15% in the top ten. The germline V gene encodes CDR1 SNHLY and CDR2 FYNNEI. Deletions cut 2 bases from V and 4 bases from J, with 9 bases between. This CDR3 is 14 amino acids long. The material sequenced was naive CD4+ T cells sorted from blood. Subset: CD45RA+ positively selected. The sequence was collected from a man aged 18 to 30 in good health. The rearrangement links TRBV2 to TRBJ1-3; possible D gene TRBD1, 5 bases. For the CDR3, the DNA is TGTGCCAGCAGTGAACAGGGAAAAGGAAACACCATATATTTT. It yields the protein CASSEQGKGNTIYF.